These T cell receptor beta chains were read from a single sample in a study of blood T cell repertoires in COVID-19. Some clones are missing from TCRdb's copy, which holds only in-frame ones; the method was immunoSEQ multiplex PCR. There are about 260,000 clones in the sample; roughly 86% occur only once, and approximately 10% lies in the top ten. What was sequenced was peripheral blood. All receptors come from a woman in her 30s with COVID-19, enrolled during active disease. CDR3s include the opening cysteine and the closing phenylalanine or tryptophan. Each record gives: CDR3 DNA, CDR3 protein, CDR3 length, clone size, D gene, V gene, J gene. D genes are given only for firm matches. For some rows the clone size is stated as once, few or many, or as a class when expanded; others skip it.

DNA: TGTGCCACCAGTGCGGCGGAGGGGCGCTACGAGCAGTACTTC; CDR3: CATSAAEGRYEQYF; length: 14; size: .; D: .; V: TRBV24-1; J: TRBJ2-7
DNA: TGTGCCAGCTCACAATCGGGGAGCGAGCAGTACTTC; CDR3: CASSQSGSEQYF; length: 12; size: .; D: .; V: TRBV18; J: TRBJ2-7
DNA: TGTGCCTGGAGCGCACAGGGGGCCACTGAAGCTTTCTTT; CDR3: CAWSAQGATEAFF; length: 13; size: .; D: TRBD1; V: TRBV30; J: TRBJ1-1
DNA: TGTGCCAGCAGTAACCGGGACCAGGGGCGTCCCGATACGCAGTATTTT; CDR3: CASSNRDQGRPDTQYF; length: 16; size: .; D: .; V: TRBV5-4; J: TRBJ2-3
DNA: TGTGCCAGCAGCTTTAAACAGGGGCCCAATCAGCCCCAGCATTTT; CDR3: CASSFKQGPNQPQHF; length: 15; size: .; D: TRBD1; V: TRBV7-9; J: TRBJ1-5
DNA: TGTGCCAGCAGGCCGACAGGGCGGGAATCACCCCTCCACTTT; CDR3: CASRPTGRESPLHF; length: 14; size: once; D: TRBD1; V: TRBV6-6; J: TRBJ1-6
DNA: TGTGCCAGCAGCTTACCCCCGGGAGGGCTTTACACCGGGGAGCTGTTTTTT; CDR3: CASSLPPGGLYTGELFF; length: 17; size: .; D: TRBD2; V: TRBV7-3; J: TRBJ2-2
DNA: TGTGCCAGCAACATACCCAGACACTTCCCCTATGGCTACACCTTC; CDR3: CASNIPRHFPYGYTF; length: 15; size: few; D: .; V: TRBV9; J: TRBJ1-2
DNA: TGTGCCAGCAGAACAGGGCCTAATTCACCCCTCCACTTT; CDR3: CASRTGPNSPLHF; length: 13; size: .; D: .; V: TRBV12-3/TRBV12-4; J: TRBJ1-6
DNA: TGTGCCAGCAGTCGGCGGGGGGACGTGAACACTGAAGCTTTCTTT; CDR3: CASSRRGDVNTEAFF; length: 15; size: .; D: .; V: TRBV6-6; J: TRBJ1-1
DNA: TGTGCCATCAGGGAGACAGGAAGGGGCCAAGAGACCCAGTACTTC; CDR3: CAIRETGRGQETQYF; length: 15; size: .; D: .; V: TRBV10-3; J: TRBJ2-5
DNA: TGTGCCACCCGGACAGGGGCTGGAAACACCATATATTTT; CDR3: CATRTGAGNTIYF; length: 13; size: .; D: TRBD1; V: TRBV6-5; J: TRBJ1-3
DNA: TGTGCCAGCAGAACAACCTACGAGCAGTACTTC; CDR3: CASRTTYEQYF; length: 11; size: .; D: .; V: TRBV28; J: TRBJ2-7
DNA: TGTGCCAGCAGTGGGAGGGGCATCAAAGAGGAGTCCTACGAGCAGTACTTC; CDR3: CASSGRGIKEESYEQYF; length: 17; size: .; D: .; V: TRBV2; J: TRBJ2-7
DNA: TGTGCCAGCAGCAGACTAGGGACGGACAATGAAAAACTGTTTTTT; CDR3: CASSRLGTDNEKLFF; length: 15; size: few; D: .; V: TRBV7-2; J: TRBJ1-4
DNA: TGTGCCAGCAGCAAGGGACTCCCCGGGGCAGATACGCAGTATTTT; CDR3: CASSKGLPGADTQYF; length: 15; size: .; D: .; V: TRBV6-5; J: TRBJ2-3
DNA: TGCGCCAGCAGCTCACCGGGAGTTACTTCCTACGAGCAGTACTTC; CDR3: CASSSPGVTSYEQYF; length: 15; size: few; D: .; V: TRBV4-1; J: TRBJ2-7
DNA: TGCGCCAGCAGCCAAGTTTCTGACAGGACCTACGAGCAGTACTTC; CDR3: CASSQVSDRTYEQYF; length: 15; size: .; D: .; V: TRBV4-3; J: TRBJ2-7
DNA: TGTGCCAGCTCCCTTTACAATGAGCAGTTCTTC; CDR3: CASSLYNEQFF; length: 11; size: .; D: .; V: TRBV19; J: TRBJ2-1
DNA: TGTGCCAGCAGCCCGGGACAGGGTGATTCACCCCTCCACTTT; CDR3: CASSPGQGDSPLHF; length: 14; size: .; D: TRBD1; V: TRBV9; J: TRBJ1-6
DNA: TGTGCCAGCAGTGGAAGCGGGAGGGAGTTTGGCGAGCAGTACTTC; CDR3: CASSGSGREFGEQYF; length: 15; size: .; D: TRBD2; V: TRBV2; J: TRBJ2-7
DNA: TGTGCCAGCAGCACTAGCGGGAGCCCAGATACGCAGTATTTT; CDR3: CASSTSGSPDTQYF; length: 14; size: .; D: TRBD2; V: TRBV14; J: TRBJ2-3
DNA: TGTGCCAGCAGCTTGGGGGGGAGCTCCTACGAGCAGTACTTC; CDR3: CASSLGGSSYEQYF; length: 14; size: .; D: TRBD2; V: TRBV11-3; J: TRBJ2-7
DNA: TGTGCCAGCAGTTTCTTACTAGCGGGAGCGTACAATGAGCAGTTCTTC; CDR3: CASSFLLAGAYNEQFF; length: 16; size: .; D: TRBD2; V: TRBV27; J: TRBJ2-1
DNA: TGTGCCAGCAGCCAAGGATGGACAGGAGAGACCCAGTACTTC; CDR3: CASSQGWTGETQYF; length: 14; size: .; D: TRBD1; V: TRBV14; J: TRBJ2-5
DNA: TGTGCCAGCAGTTTGCAGGGACAGGGTCAGCCCCAGCATTTT; CDR3: CASSLQGQGQPQHF; length: 14; size: .; D: TRBD1; V: TRBV28; J: TRBJ1-5
DNA: TGCAGTGCCAGTGGGCCAGGGACATCAACTAATGAAAAACTGTTTTTT; CDR3: CSASGPGTSTNEKLFF; length: 16; size: few; D: .; V: TRBV20-1; J: TRBJ1-4
DNA: TGTGCCAGCAGTTTAAAAGAGACCCAGTACTTC; CDR3: CASSLKETQYF; length: 11; size: .; D: .; V: TRBV2; J: TRBJ2-5
DNA: TGTGCCAGCACCCACGGGGGGCGGGTTGGCGGCTACACCTTC; CDR3: CASTHGGRVGGYTF; length: 14; size: .; D: .; V: TRBV3-1/TRBV3-2; J: TRBJ1-2
DNA: TGTGCCAGCAGCTTAGGGCAGGGGGCGAACACTGAAGCTTTCTTT; CDR3: CASSLGQGANTEAFF; length: 15; size: .; D: TRBD1; V: TRBV7-9; J: TRBJ1-1
DNA: TGCAGCGTCCGACTAGCGGGGTTCTCCTACGAGCAGTACTTC; CDR3: CSVRLAGFSYEQYF; length: 14; size: .; D: TRBD2; V: TRBV29-1; J: TRBJ2-7
DNA: TGTGCCAGTAGTAGAATGGGACTACGCAATGAGCAGTTCTTC; CDR3: CASSRMGLRNEQFF; length: 14; size: .; D: TRBD2; V: TRBV19; J: TRBJ2-1
DNA: TGTGCCAGCAGCCCCTCAGGGCTCCCTTCCTACGAGCAGTACTTC; CDR3: CASSPSGLPSYEQYF; length: 15; size: .; D: .; V: TRBV11-2; J: TRBJ2-7
DNA: TGTGCCAGCTCACCTTCCGGGACCCAGTACTTC; CDR3: CASSPSGTQYF; length: 11; size: .; D: .; V: TRBV18; J: TRBJ2-5
DNA: TGTGCCTGGAGTCCCCAGGGGGGCTATGGCTACACCTTC; CDR3: CAWSPQGGYGYTF; length: 13; size: .; D: TRBD1; V: TRBV30; J: TRBJ1-2
DNA: TGTGCCAGCAGCCAGACCGGGAAGAACACTGAAGCTTTCTTT; CDR3: CASSQTGKNTEAFF; length: 14; size: once; D: .; V: TRBV3-1/TRBV3-2; J: TRBJ1-1
DNA: TGTGCCAGCAGTTTATTCGGCGGGTTTAGTACATTGCAGTACTTC; CDR3: CASSLFGGFSTLQYF; length: 15; size: .; D: .; V: TRBV28; J: TRBJ2-7
DNA: TGCAGCGTGGCCTGGGACAGGGGTACGGCTGGCTACACCTTC; CDR3: CSVAWDRGTAGYTF; length: 14; size: .; D: TRBD1; V: TRBV29-1; J: TRBJ1-2
DNA: TGTGCCAGCAGCGTAGAGGGACAGTCTGTTAAGGGCTACACCTTC; CDR3: CASSVEGQSVKGYTF; length: 15; size: once; D: TRBD1; V: TRBV9; J: TRBJ1-2